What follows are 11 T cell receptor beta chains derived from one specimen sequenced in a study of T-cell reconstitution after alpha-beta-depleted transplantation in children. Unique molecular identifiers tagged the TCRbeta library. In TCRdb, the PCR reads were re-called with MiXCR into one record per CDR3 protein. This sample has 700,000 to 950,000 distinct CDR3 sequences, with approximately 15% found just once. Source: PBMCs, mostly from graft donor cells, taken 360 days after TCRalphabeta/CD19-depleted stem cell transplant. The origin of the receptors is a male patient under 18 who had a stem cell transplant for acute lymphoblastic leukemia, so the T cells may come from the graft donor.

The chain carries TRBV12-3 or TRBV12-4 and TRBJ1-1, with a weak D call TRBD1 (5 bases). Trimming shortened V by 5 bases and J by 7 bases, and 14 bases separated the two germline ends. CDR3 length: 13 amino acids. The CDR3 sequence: CASSAGGGYEAFF. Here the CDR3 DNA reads TGTGCCAGCAGTGCCGGGGGGGGGTATGAAGCTTTCTTT.

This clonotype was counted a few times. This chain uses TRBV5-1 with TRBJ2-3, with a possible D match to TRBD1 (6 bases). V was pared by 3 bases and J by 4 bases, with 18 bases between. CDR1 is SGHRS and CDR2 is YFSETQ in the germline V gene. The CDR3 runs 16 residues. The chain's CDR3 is CASSWAGTKTSDTQYF. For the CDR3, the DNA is TGCGCCAGCAGCTGGGCTGGGACAAAGACCTCAGATACGCAGTATTTT.

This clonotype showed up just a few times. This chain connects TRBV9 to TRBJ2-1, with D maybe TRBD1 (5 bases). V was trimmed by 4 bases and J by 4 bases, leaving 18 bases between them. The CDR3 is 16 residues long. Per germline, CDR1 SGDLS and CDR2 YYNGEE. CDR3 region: CASSTKTAPLYNEQFF. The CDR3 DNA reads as TGTGCCAGCAGCACGAAGACAGCGCCCCTATACAATGAGCAGTTCTTC.

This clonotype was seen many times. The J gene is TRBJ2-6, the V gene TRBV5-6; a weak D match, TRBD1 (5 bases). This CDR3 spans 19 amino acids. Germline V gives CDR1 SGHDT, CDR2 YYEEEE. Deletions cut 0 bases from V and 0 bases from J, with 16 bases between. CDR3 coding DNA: TGTGCCAGCAGCTTGGGTATTCAGGGTTACTCCTCTGGGGCCAACGTCCTGACTTTC. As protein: CASSLGIQGYSSGANVLTF. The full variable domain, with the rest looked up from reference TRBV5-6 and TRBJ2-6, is DAGVTQSPTHLIKTRGQQVTLRCSPKSGHDTVSWYQQALGQGPQFIFQYYEEEERQRGNFPDRFSGHQFPNYSSELNVNALLLGDSALYLCASSLGIQGYSSGANVLTFGAGSRLTVL.

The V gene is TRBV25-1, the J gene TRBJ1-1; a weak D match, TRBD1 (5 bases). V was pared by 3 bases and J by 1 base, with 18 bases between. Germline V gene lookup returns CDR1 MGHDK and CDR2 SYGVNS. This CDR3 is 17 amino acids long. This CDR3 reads CASSDIRGETQNTEAFF. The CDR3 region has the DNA TGTGCCAGCAGTGATATAAGGGGCGAGACCCAGAACACTGAAGCTTTCTTT.

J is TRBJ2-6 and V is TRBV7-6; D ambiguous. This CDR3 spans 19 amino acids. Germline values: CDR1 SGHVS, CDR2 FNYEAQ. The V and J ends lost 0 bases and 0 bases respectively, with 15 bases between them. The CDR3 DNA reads TGTGCCAGCAGCTTAGCGTACATAGGAAGTATCTCTGGGGCCAACGTCCTGACTTTC. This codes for CASSLAYIGSISGANVLTF.

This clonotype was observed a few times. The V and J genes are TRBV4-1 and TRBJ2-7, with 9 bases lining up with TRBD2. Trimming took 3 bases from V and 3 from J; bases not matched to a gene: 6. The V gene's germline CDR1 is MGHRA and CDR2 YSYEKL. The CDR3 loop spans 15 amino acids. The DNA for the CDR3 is TGCGCCAGCAGCCATATGGCGGGGGGGAACTACGAGCAGTACTTC. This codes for CASSHMAGGNYEQYF.

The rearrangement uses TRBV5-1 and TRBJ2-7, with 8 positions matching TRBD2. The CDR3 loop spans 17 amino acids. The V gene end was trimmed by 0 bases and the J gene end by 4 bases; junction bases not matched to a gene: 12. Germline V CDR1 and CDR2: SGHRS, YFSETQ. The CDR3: CASSLEDGSGITYEQYF. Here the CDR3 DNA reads TGCGCCAGCAGCTTGGAGGATGGTAGCGGGATTACTTACGAGCAGTACTTC.

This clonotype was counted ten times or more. CDR3 loop: CASSEPSPTSDLYNEQFF. CDR3 nucleotide sequence: TGTGCCAGCAGTGAACCAAGCCCTACTAGCGACCTCTACAATGAGCAGTTCTTC. The gene calls are TRBV2 and TRBJ2-1; 7 nucleotides agree with TRBD2. The germline V gene has CDR1 SNHLY and CDR2 FYNNEI. The length of the CDR3 is 18 residues. Trimming removed 2 bases from V and 3 bases from J; junction bases left unmatched: 13.

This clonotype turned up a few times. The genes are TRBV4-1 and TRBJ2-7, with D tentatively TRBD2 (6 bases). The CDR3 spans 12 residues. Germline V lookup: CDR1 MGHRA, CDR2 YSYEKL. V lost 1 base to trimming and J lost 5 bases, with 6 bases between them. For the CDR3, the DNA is TGCGCCAGCAGCCAAGCGGGAGACGAGCAGTACTTC. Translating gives CASSQAGDEQYF.

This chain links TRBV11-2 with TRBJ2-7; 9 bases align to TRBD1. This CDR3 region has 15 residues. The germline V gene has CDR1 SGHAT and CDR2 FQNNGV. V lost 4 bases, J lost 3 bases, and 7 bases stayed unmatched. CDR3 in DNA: TGTGCCAGCAGCTACACCCAGGGACAGGGCTACGAGCAGTACTTC. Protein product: CASSYTQGQGYEQYF.